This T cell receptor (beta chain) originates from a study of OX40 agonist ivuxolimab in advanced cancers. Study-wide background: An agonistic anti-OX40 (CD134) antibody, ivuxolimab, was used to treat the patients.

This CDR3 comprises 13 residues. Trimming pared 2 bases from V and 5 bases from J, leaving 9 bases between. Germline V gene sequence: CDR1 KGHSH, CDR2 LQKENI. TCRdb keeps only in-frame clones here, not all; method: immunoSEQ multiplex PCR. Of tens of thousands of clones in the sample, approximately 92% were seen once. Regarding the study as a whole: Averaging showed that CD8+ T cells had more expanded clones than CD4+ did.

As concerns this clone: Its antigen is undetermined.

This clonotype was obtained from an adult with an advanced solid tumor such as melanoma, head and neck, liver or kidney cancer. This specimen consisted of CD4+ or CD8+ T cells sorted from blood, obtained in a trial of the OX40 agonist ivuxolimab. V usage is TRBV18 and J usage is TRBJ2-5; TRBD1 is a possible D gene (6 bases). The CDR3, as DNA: TGTGCCAGCTCACCAGGGGGCGAGGAGACCCAGTACTTC. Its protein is CASSPGGEETQYF.